The entry below gives a single TCR beta chain sequence along with its context. This sample was included in a study of blood T cell repertoires in COVID-19. Germline V gene lookup returns CDR1 SGHRS and CDR2 YFSETQ. Unmatched junction bases numbered 1, after V lost 3 bases and J lost 5 bases. The CDR3 is 12 amino acids. Clones were sequenced by immunoSEQ multiplex PCR, and TCRdb holds only the in-frame ones, with some missing. The sample carries hundreds of thousands of clones, about nine tenths recorded once. The rearrangement links TRBV5-1 to TRBJ2-7; 8 bases align to TRBD1. The sequence derives from a man aged 80 or over with acute or convalescent COVID-19. The specimen was peripheral blood. The CDR3 spells CASSSDRDEQYF. The CDR3 nucleotides read TGCGCCAGCAGCTCGGACAGGGACGAGCAGTACTTC. Looking up the rest from reference TRBV5-1 and TRBJ2-7 gives the full variable domain: KAGVTQTPRYLIKTRGQQVTLSCSPISGHRSVSWYQQTPGQGLQFLFEYFSETQRNKGNFPGRFSGRQFSNSRSEMNVSTLELGDSALYLCASSSDRDEQYFGPGTRLTVT.